These 10 T cell receptor beta chains came from one sample sequenced in a study of blood T cells in healthy people across ages. The authors ran a second PCR of roughly 6 to 12 cycles using a sample-barcoded 5' primer and a J-beta primer mix. TCRdb reprocessed the 5' RACE reads with MiXCR, giving one entry per CDR3 protein. The profile shows roughly 650,000 distinct CDR3 sequences, roughly 32% of them singletons. Input material: blood. The receptors derive from a woman at least 80 years old in good health.

The chain couples TRBV6-6 to TRBJ2-1, with 11 bases lining up with TRBD2. The CDR3 consists of 15 residues. CDR1 and CDR2 from the germline V gene are MNHNY and SVGAGI (reference sequence). The V gene end was trimmed by 5 bases and the J gene end by 7 bases; junction bases not matched to a gene: 7. CDR3 amino acids: CASSTPGLAANEQFF. CDR3 sequence (DNA): TGTGCCAGCAGTACTCCGGGACTAGCGGCTAATGAGCAGTTCTTC.

In regard to this clonotype: A much more abundant neighbour one base away suggests this may be a read error. The conserved phenylalanine or tryptophan is not found at the CDR3 terminus, so this likely reflects a read error. The chain joins TRBV9 to TRBJ1-4, with D hard to call. The V gene lost 0 bases and the J gene lost 3 bases, with 3 bases spanning the gap. CDR3 length: 13 residues. The germline V gene has CDR1 SGDLS and CDR2 YYNGEE. DNA for the CDR3: TGTGCCAGCAGCGTAGCAGCTAATGAAAAACTGTTTTTG. Protein sequence: CASSVAANEKLFL.

This clonotype was counted ten times or more. The chain carries TRBV12-3 or TRBV12-4 and TRBJ1-1, with 7 positions matching TRBD1. The CDR3 is 13 amino acids. J was trimmed by 4 bases and V by 6 bases; bases with no gene match: 5. The chain's CDR3 is CASRVDRVTEAFF. Here the CDR3 DNA reads TGTGCCAGCAGAGTCGACAGGGTCACTGAAGCTTTCTTT.

The J gene is TRBJ2-3, the V gene TRBV7-6; maybe TRBD2 (6 bases). Germline CDR1 SGHVS, CDR2 FNYEAQ. V dropped 5 bases and J dropped 3 bases, with 12 bases sitting between them. The CDR3 has 14 residues. In DNA form, the CDR3 reads TGTGCCAGCAGCCAAAGACTAGGTACAGATACGCAGTATTTT. This codes for CASSQRLGTDTQYF. The whole variable domain, filled in from reference TRBV7-6 and TRBJ2-3, reads GAGVSQSPRYKVTKRGQDVALRCDPISGHVSLYWYRQALGQGPEFLTYFNYEAQQDKSGLPNDRFSAERPEGSISTLTIQRTEQRDSAMYRCASSQRLGTDTQYFGPGTRLTVL.

The V and J genes are TRBV19 and TRBJ2-5; weak D call: TRBD2 (5 bases). V lost 5 bases and J 4 bases, leaving 11 bases between the germline ends. There are 13 residues in the CDR3. Germline CDR1 LNHDA, CDR2 SQIVND (reference sequence). CDR3 DNA sequence: TGTGCCAGTAGTCCAACTAGGAGAGAGACCCAGTACTTC. Protein sequence: CASSPTRRETQYF.

The CDR3 bases are TGCAGTGCTTTCCAGGGGGCGCGACCCTACGAGCAGTTCTTC. Its protein is CSAFQGARPYEQFF. The V and J genes are TRBV20-1 and TRBJ2-1; TRBD1 aligns across 8 bases. Germline V CDR1 and CDR2: DFQATT, SNEGSKA (reference sequence). The CDR3 runs 14 residues. Losses at the gene ends were 5 bases for V and 10 bases for J; bases not matched to a gene: 13.

Concerning this clonotype itself: A junction boundary mismatches the germline segment, possibly from a read error. V gene TRBV12-3 or TRBV12-4 combines with J gene TRBJ2-3; unclear D gene. This CDR3 has 12 residues. The CDR3 loop reads CASRPPTDAQYF. DNA of the CDR3: TGTGCCAGCAGACCCCCCACAGATGCGCAGTATTTT.

V gene TRBV7-2 combines with J gene TRBJ2-3; 15 bases are a match to TRBD2. The CDR3 contains 17 residues. J gave up 4 bases and V 4 bases, and 6 bases lay outside the gene matches. Germline V lookup: CDR1 SGHTA, CDR2 FQGNSA. This chain's CDR3 is CASSSSGLAGGPDTQYF. CDR3 in DNA: TGTGCCAGCAGCTCCTCTGGACTAGCGGGGGGGCCAGATACGCAGTATTTT.

This chain uses TRBV5-1 with TRBJ2-7; 12 positions match TRBD1. Germline V gene sequence: CDR1 SGHRS, CDR2 YFSETQ. V lost 4 bases to trimming and J lost 6 bases; unmatched junction nucleotides: 8. The CDR3 spans 15 residues. The CDR3 reads CASSVPGQGAGEQYF. The CDR3 DNA reads as TGCGCCAGCAGCGTACCGGGACAGGGGGCAGGCGAGCAGTACTTC.

This chain connects TRBV7-9 to TRBJ2-4; the match to TRBD1 covers 7 bases. This CDR3 has 16 amino acids. Germline assignment: CDR1 SEHNR and CDR2 FQNEAQ (reference sequence). V dropped 5 bases and J dropped 4; count of bases not matched to a gene: 11. The CDR3 DNA follows: TGTGCCAGCAGCCTCTTGAAGCACAGGGGAAAAAACATTCAGTACTTC. Its translation: CASSLLKHRGKNIQYF.